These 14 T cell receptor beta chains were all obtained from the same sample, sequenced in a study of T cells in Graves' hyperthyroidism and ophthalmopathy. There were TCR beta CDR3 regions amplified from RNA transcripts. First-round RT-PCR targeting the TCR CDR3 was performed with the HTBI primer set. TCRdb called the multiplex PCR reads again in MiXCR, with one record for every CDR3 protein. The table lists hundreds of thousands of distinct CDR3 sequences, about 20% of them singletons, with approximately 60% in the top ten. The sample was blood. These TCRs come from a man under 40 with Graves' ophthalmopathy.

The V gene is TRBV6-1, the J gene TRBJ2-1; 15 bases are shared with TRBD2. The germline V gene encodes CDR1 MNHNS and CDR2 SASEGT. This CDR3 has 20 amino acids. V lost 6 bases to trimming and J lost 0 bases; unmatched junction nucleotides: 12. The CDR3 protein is CASSGLGTSGRTSSYNEQFF. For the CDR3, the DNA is TGTGCCAGCAGCGGCCTGGGGACTAGCGGGAGGACTAGCTCCTACAATGAGCAGTTCTTC.

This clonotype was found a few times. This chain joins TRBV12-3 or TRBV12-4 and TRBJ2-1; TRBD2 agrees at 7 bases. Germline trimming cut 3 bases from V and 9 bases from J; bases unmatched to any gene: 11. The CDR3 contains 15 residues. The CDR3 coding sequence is TGTGCCAGCAGTTTCCGCGCGGGAGCCAGGCTTGAGCAGTTCTTC. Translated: CASSFRAGARLEQFF.

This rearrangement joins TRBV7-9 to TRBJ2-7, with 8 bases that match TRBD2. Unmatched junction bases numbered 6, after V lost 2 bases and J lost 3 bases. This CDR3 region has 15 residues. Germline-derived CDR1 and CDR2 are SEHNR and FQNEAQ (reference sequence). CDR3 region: CASSLRGGRGYEQYF. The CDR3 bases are TGTGCCAGCAGCTTACGGGGGGGCAGGGGCTACGAGCAGTACTTC.

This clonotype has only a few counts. The CDR3 sequence: CASSFSGEAFF. The CDR3 nucleotides read TGTGCCAGCAGTTTTTCGGGGGAAGCTTTCTTT. The genes are TRBV2 and TRBJ1-1, with D uncertain. Trimming cost V 5 bases and J 8 bases, with 9 bases left between them. This CDR3 spans 11 amino acids. In germline, CDR1 is SNHLY, CDR2 FYNNEI.

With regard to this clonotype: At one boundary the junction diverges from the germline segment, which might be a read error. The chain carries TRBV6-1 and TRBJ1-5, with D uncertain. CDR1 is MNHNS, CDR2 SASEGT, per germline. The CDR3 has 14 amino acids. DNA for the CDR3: TGTACCAGCAGTGTCCTACACCTCAATCAGCCCCAGCATTTT. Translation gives CTSSVLHLNQPQHF.

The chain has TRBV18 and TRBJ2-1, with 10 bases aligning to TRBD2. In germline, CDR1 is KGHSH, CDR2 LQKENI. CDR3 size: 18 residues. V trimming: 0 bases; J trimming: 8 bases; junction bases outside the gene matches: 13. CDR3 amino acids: CASSPPKIIAGGRDEQFF. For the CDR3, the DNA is TGTGCCAGCTCACCACCTAAGATAATAGCGGGAGGAAGGGATGAGCAGTTCTTC. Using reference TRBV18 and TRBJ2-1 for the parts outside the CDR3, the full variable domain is NAGVMQNPRHLVRRRGQEARLRCSPMKGHSHVYWYRQLPEEGLKFMVYLQKENIIDESGMPKERFSAEFPKEGPSILRIQQVVRGDSAAYFCASSPPKIIAGGRDEQFFGPGTRLTVL.

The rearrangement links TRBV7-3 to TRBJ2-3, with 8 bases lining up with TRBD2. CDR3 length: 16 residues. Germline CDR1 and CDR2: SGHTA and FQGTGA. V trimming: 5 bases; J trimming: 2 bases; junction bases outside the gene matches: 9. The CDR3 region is CASSTKTSGNTDTQYF. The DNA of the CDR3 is TGTGCCAGCAGCACGAAAACTAGCGGTAACACAGATACGCAGTATTTT.

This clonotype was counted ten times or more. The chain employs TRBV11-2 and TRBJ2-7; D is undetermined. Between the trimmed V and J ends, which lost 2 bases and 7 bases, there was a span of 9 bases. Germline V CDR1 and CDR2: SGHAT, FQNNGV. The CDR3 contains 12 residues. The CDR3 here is CASSLQLGEQYF. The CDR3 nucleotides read TGTGCCAGCAGCTTACAGCTCGGGGAGCAGTACTTC.

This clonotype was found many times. CDR3 loop: CASSLALAAQYF. The CDR3 DNA follows: TGTGCCAGCAGCTTAGCGCTAGCCGCGCAGTATTTT. The chain carries TRBV11-1 and TRBJ2-3, with D possibly being TRBD2 (5 bases). CDR1 and CDR2 from the germline V gene are SGHAT and FQDESV (reference sequence). The germline V and J ends were trimmed by 0 bases and 10 bases, with 8 bases remaining between them. The CDR3 has 12 residues.

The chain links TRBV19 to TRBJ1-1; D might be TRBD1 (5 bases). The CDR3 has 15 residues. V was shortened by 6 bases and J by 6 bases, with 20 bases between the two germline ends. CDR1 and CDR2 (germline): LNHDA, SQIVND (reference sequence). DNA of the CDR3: TGTGCCAGTAGAAACCAGGCAGGGAGAAGCGCTGAAGCTTTCTTT. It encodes CASRNQAGRSAEAFF.

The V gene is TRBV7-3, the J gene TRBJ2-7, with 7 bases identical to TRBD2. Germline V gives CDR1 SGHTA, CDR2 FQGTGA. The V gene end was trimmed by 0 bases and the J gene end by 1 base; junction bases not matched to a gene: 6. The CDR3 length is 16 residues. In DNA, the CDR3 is TGTGCCAGCAGCTTAACCGGGACTACCACATCCTACGAGCAGTACTTC. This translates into CASSLTGTTTSYEQYF. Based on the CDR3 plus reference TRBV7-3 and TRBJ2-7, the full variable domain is GAGVSQTPSNKVTEKGKYVELRCDPISGHTALYWYRQSLGQGPEFLIYFQGTGAADDSGLPNDRFFAVRPEGSVSTLKIQRTERGDSAVYLCASSLTGTTTSYEQYFGPGTRLTVT.

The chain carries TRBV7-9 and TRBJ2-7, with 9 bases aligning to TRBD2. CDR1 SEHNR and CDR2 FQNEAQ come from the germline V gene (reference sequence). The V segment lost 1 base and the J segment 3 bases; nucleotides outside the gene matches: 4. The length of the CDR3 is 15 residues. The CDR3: CASSLVAGESYEQYF. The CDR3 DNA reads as TGTGCCAGCAGCTTAGTAGCGGGAGAGAGCTACGAGCAGTACTTC.

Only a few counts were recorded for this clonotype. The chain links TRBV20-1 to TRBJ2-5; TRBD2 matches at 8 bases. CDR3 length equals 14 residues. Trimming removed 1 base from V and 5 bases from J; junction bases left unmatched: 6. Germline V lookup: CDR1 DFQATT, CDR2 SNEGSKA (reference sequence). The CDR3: CSARAGTRGETQYF. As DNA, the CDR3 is TGCAGTGCTAGAGCCGGGACTAGGGGCGAGACCCAGTACTTC.

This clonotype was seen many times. CDR3 sequence (DNA): TGCGCCAGCAGCGTGGGGACCCAAGGACCGGAATGGAATGAGCAGTTCTTC. It specifies CASSVGTQGPEWNEQFF. This chain uses TRBV5-1 with TRBJ2-1; D possibly matches TRBD1 or TRBD2 (5 bases each). The CDR3 has 17 amino acids. Per germline, CDR1 SGHRS and CDR2 YFSETQ. V was cut by 4 bases and J by 7 bases, with 24 bases left in between.